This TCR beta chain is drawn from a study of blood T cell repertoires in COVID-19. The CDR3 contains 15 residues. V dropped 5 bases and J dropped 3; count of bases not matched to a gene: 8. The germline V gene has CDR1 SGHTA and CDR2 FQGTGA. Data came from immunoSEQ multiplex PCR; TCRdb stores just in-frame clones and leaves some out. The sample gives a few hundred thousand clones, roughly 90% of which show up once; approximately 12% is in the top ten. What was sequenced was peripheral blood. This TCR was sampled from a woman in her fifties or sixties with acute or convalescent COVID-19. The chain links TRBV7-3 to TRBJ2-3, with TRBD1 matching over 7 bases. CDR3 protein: CASSRQGGPTDTQYF. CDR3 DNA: TGTGCCAGCAGCCGACAGGGCGGACCTACAGATACGCAGTATTTT.